What follows are 21 T cell receptor beta chains derived from one specimen sequenced in a study of blood T cell repertoires in COVID-19. The table came from immunoSEQ multiplex PCR; TCRdb's copy has only in-frame clones and leaves some out. This sample has around 130,000 clones, with roughly 81% found just once. The sample taken for sequencing was peripheral blood. All receptors derive from a human donor in a cohort sampled during active COVID-19.

The V call is TRBV3-1 (or the pseudogene TRBV3-2), the J call TRBJ2-7, with 13 bases lining up with TRBD2. CDR1 is LGHDT and CDR2 is YNNKEL in the germline V gene (reference sequence). This CDR3 has 15 amino acids. Losses at the gene ends were 4 bases for V and 6 bases for J; bases not matched to a gene: 6. The CDR3 nucleotides read TGTGCCAGCAGCCGGGGAGGACTAGCGGGGGTCGAGCAGTACTTC. Translation gives CASSRGGLAGVEQYF.

V usage is TRBV5-1 and J usage is TRBJ1-2, with D possibly being TRBD1 (6 bases). Germline V gene sequence: CDR1 SGHRS, CDR2 YFSETQ. Trimming took off 2 bases at V and 6 bases at J, with 11 bases between the two ends. The length of the CDR3 is 13 residues. Written as DNA, the CDR3 is TGCGCCAGCAGCTTTTCCGCAGGGGATGGCTACACCTTC. This gives the protein CASSFSAGDGYTF.

This chain joins TRBV7-9 and TRBJ1-4, with 8 bases lining up with TRBD1. The length of the CDR3 is 14 residues. CDR1 SEHNR and CDR2 FQNEAQ come from the germline V gene (reference sequence). V trimming: 5 bases; J trimming: 10 bases; junction bases outside the gene matches: 9. CDR3 DNA: TGTGCCAGCAGCCCAGGGGGCGGAGAGGGAAAACTGTTTTTT. It yields the protein CASSPGGGEGKLFF.

The genes are TRBV7-2 and TRBJ2-1; TRBD2 matches at 11 bases. This CDR3 contains 15 residues. The germline V gene encodes CDR1 SGHTA and CDR2 FQGNSA. The trim removed 3 bases at V and 2 bases at J, leaving 0 bases unmatched. CDR3 protein: CASSFSGGAYNEQFF. Written as DNA, the CDR3 is TGTGCCAGCAGCTTTAGCGGGGGGGCCTACAATGAGCAGTTCTTC. Using reference TRBV7-2 and TRBJ2-1 for the parts outside the CDR3, the full variable domain is GAGVSQSPSNKVTEKGKDVELRCDPISGHTALYWYRQSLGQGLEFLIYFQGNSAPDKSGLPSDRFSAERTGGSVSTLTIQRTQQEDSAVYLCASSFSGGAYNEQFFGPGTRLTVL.

This clone has just one count. The V and J genes are TRBV6-5 and TRBJ2-7, with 7 positions matching TRBD1. Germline V gives CDR1 MNHEY, CDR2 SVGAGI. V was pared by 4 bases and J by 3 bases, with 9 bases of the junction left unmatched. This CDR3 spans 15 amino acids. The CDR3 loop reads CASSSTGQAFYEQYF. The CDR3 nucleotides are TGTGCCAGCAGTTCCACCGGACAGGCCTTCTACGAGCAGTACTTC.

V and J are TRBV21-1 and TRBJ2-7; the table's D call, TRBD1, was not checked against the DNA. TRBV21-1 is given as a pseudogene. The CDR3 is made up of 16 amino acids. CDR3 DNA sequence: TGTGCCAGCAGCATCCGACAGGGTCGAGTGTCCTACGAGCAGTACTTC. It translates to CASSIRQGRVSYEQYF.

As to this clone: This specimen includes other DNA sequences encoding the same CDR3. This sequence joins TRBV9 and TRBJ2-7; no clear D gene. The CDR3 is 14 amino acids. Per germline, CDR1 SGDLS and CDR2 YYNGEE. With 0 bases removed from V and 1 base from J, the gap between germline ends came to 8 bases. The CDR3: CASSVGPGSYEQYF. The CDR3 bases are TGTGCCAGCAGCGTAGGTCCAGGTTCCTACGAGCAGTACTTC.

The chain joins TRBV7-9 to TRBJ2-3, with 7 positions matching TRBD2. Looked up from germline, CDR1 is SEHNR and CDR2 is FQNEAQ (reference sequence). CDR3 length: 15 amino acids. The ends lost 3 bases at V and 5 bases at J; junction bases unmatched: 8. Here the CDR3 reads CASSFEGLAEDTQYF. In nucleotides, the CDR3 is TGTGCCAGCAGCTTCGAAGGGCTAGCGGAAGATACGCAGTATTTT. Supplemented by reference TRBV7-9 and TRBJ2-3, the full variable domain reads DTGVSQNPRHKITKRGQNVTFRCDPISEHNRLYWYRQTLGQGPEFLTYFQNEAQLEKSRLLSDRFSAERPKGSFSTLEIQRTEQGDSAMYLCASSFEGLAEDTQYFGPGTRLTVL.

The chain links TRBV7-9 to TRBJ2-1; 10 bases are shared with TRBD2. V shed 1 base and J 4 bases; nucleotides not matched to a gene: 1. Germline V lookup: CDR1 SEHNR, CDR2 FQNEAQ (reference sequence). CDR3 size: 15 residues. CDR3 amino acids: CASSLERGGYNEQFF. The DNA for the CDR3 is TGTGCCAGCAGCTTAGAGCGGGGGGGATACAATGAGCAGTTCTTC.

The chain uses TRBV3-1 (or the pseudogene TRBV3-2) and TRBJ2-1; 11 nucleotides match TRBD2. The junction had 1 base not matched to a gene; V was cut back by 1 base and J by 2 bases. CDR1 and CDR2 from the germline V gene are LGHDT and YNNKEL (reference sequence). The CDR3 sequence is 16 residues long. CDR3 loop: CASSQGLAGPYNEQFF. The CDR3 DNA is TGTGCCAGCAGCCAAGGACTAGCGGGGCCCTACAATGAGCAGTTCTTC.

The CDR3 bases are TGTGCCAGCAGCGTAGCTGGATCGGGGAACACTGAAGCTTTCTTT. It specifies CASSVAGSGNTEAFF. This chain links TRBV9 with TRBJ1-1; the D is unclear. The CDR3 totals 15 residues. Germline-derived CDR1 and CDR2 are SGDLS and YYNGEE. V lost 0 bases, J lost 1 base, and 10 bases lay in between.

This clone turned up a few times. The rearrangement links TRBV28 to TRBJ1-5; TRBD1 matches 10 bases. This CDR3 has 16 residues. The germline V gene has CDR1 MDHEN and CDR2 SYDVKM. V was clipped by 5 bases and J by 7 bases; unmatched bases: 11. CDR3 DNA: TGTGCCAGCAGTCCCTCCGGGACAGGGGCACAGCAGCCCCAGCATTTT. This translates into CASSPSGTGAQQPQHF.

This sequence joins TRBV30 and TRBJ1-4, with D unclear. Trimming removed 7 bases from V and 4 bases from J, with 19 bases in between. The CDR3 has 15 residues. Germline lookup yields CDR1 GTSNPN and CDR2 SVGIG (reference sequence). The CDR3 DNA follows: TGTGCCTTTTCCCCCCCCGGGAATGGTAATGAAAAACTGTTTTTT. This codes for CAFSPPGNGNEKLFF.

The chain joins TRBV5-1 to TRBJ1-2; D perhaps matches TRBD1 (6 bases). This CDR3 contains 14 residues. Deletions cut 0 bases from V and 4 bases from J, with 10 bases between. CDR1 is SGHRS, CDR2 YFSETQ, per germline. Here the CDR3 DNA reads TGCGCCAGCAGCTTGGACACAGGGCTCTATGGCTACACCTTC. Translated, it gives CASSLDTGLYGYTF.

This sequence joins TRBV15 and TRBJ1-5, with D maybe TRBD1 (5 bases). Trimming removed 3 bases from V and 9 bases from J, with 9 bases in between. In germline, CDR1 is LNHNV, CDR2 YYDKDF (reference sequence). The CDR3 covers 12 residues. This CDR3 reads CATSRGRVPQHF. The CDR3, as DNA: TGTGCCACCAGCAGGGGGCGTGTGCCCCAGCATTTT.

The chain links TRBV28 to TRBJ2-6; D gene ambiguous. Per the germline V gene, CDR1 is MDHEN and CDR2 is SYDVKM. This CDR3 comprises 15 residues. V shed 2 bases and J shed 2 bases, with 7 bases lying between them. The CDR3 here is CASSLAPTGANVLTF. CDR3 in DNA: TGTGCCAGCAGTTTAGCCCCTACTGGGGCCAACGTCCTGACTTTC.

The chain is built from TRBV7-9 and TRBJ1-2; possibly TRBD1 for D (6 bases). This CDR3 has 16 residues. V shed 5 bases and J shed 5 bases, with 21 bases lying between them. Per the germline V gene, CDR1 is SEHNR and CDR2 is FQNEAQ (reference sequence). The CDR3 region has the DNA TGTGCCAGCAGCCCTTGGACAGTGATGTCGAGGTATGGCTACACCTTC. This sequence encodes CASSPWTVMSRYGYTF.

CDR3 in amino acids: CASSLDYPTGKGEAFF. The CDR3 region has the DNA TGCGCCAGCAGCTTGGATTATCCTACAGGGAAAGGGGAAGCTTTCTTT. This sequence joins TRBV5-1 and TRBJ1-1; D is perhaps TRBD1 (6 bases). The CDR3 totals 16 residues. V was trimmed by 0 bases and J by 8 bases, leaving 20 bases between them. In germline, CDR1 is SGHRS, CDR2 YFSETQ.

This clone is a singleton in its sample. The chain joins TRBV7-2 to TRBJ2-7; D might be TRBD2 (6 bases). The CDR3 length is 13 residues. Per germline, CDR1 SGHTA and CDR2 FQGNSA. V lost 4 bases and J lost 9, with 16 bases in between. CDR3 in amino acids: CASSSAGRRVQYF. The CDR3 DNA is TGTGCCAGCAGCTCAGCCGGTAGGAGGGTGCAGTACTTC.

This clone has just one count. J is TRBJ1-6 and V is TRBV6-5; 8 bases match TRBD1. Germline values: CDR1 MNHEY, CDR2 SVGAGI. Unmatched junction bases numbered 6, after V lost 4 bases and J lost 10 bases. CDR3 length: 14 residues. CDR3 sequence: CASSWTGINSPLHF. Here the CDR3 DNA reads TGTGCCAGCAGTTGGACAGGGATCAACTCACCCCTCCACTTT.

This chain connects TRBV15 to TRBJ1-2, with 7 bases lining up with TRBD1. The CDR3 spans 15 residues. Germline V CDR1 and CDR2: LNHNV, YYDKDF (reference sequence). The junction had 10 bases not matched to a gene; V was cut back by 3 bases and J by 6 bases. CDR3 bases: TGTGCCACCAGCAGCCGATTCGGGACAGCGAATGGCTACACCTTC. It is translated as CATSSRFGTANGYTF.